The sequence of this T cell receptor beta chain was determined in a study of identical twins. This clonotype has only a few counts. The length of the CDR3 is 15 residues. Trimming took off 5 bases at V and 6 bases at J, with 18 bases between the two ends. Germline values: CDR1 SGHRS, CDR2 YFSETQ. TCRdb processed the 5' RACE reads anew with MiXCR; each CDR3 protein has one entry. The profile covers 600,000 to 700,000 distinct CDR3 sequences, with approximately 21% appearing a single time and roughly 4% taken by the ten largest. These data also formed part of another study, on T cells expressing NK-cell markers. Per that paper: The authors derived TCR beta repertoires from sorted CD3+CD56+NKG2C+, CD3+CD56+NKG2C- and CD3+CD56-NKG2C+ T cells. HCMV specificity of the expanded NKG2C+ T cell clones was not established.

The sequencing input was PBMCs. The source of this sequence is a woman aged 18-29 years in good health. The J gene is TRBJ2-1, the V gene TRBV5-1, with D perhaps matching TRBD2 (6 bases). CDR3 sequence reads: CASSLGLTSRNEQFF. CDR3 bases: TGCGCCAGCAGTCTCGGATTGACTAGTCGCAATGAGCAGTTCTTC.